This T cell receptor beta chain is drawn from a study of shared clonotypes between healthy human individuals. Study at large: The study enrolled two women and a few men aged 18 to 49.

Deep was the level at which the assay was run. Generated by immunoSEQ multiplex PCR, the TCRdb table keeps only in-frame clones and is missing some. The top ten clones hold 0.05% to 0.07% of a sample with over 400,000 clones, approximately 95% of them seen once. Donors had no recently reported acute infections or vaccinations and were HIV-negative. CDR1 and CDR2 from the germline V gene are PRHDT and FYEKMQ (reference sequence). CDR3 length: 15 amino acids. The V segment lost 7 bases and the J segment 4 bases; nucleotides outside the gene matches: 7. The chain joins TRBV13 to TRBJ2-1; 10 bases map to TRBD2. The sample consisted of naive CD4+ T cells sorted from blood. The sample's subset: CD45RA+ positively selected. This TCR came from a woman aged 25 to 39 in good health. The CDR3 loop is CASTPGSGRYNEQFF. DNA for the CDR3: TGTGCCAGCACCCCGGGTAGCGGGAGGTACAATGAGCAGTTCTTC.